This T cell receptor beta chain appears in the sequencing data of a study of CD8 T cells in Susac syndrome. Study-wide context: Active disease was present in about 6 of the sequenced Susac syndrome patients, whereas roughly 8 of them were in remission. There were Susac syndrome patients who were therapy-naive at blood draw, others on corticosteroids, and others on intravenous immunoglobulin alone.

With random hexamers, reverse transcription was performed on about 0.5 to 1 ug of RNA. Via MiXCR, TCRdb re-called the immunoSEQ multiplex PCR reads, giving one row per CDR3 protein. The table shows about 240,000 distinct CDR3 sequences, with about 95% occurring only once. This CDR3 spans 15 amino acids. Germline V gene lookup returns CDR1 LNHNV and CDR2 YYDKDF (reference sequence). V lost 1 base and J lost 1, with 10 bases in between. Negative magnetic isolation gave CD8+ and CD4+ cells; FACS enriched CD8+ TEMRA. The specimen sequenced was CD4+ T cells from PBMCs. This chain connects TRBV15 to TRBJ1-1; weak D call: TRBD1 (5 bases). The clonotype comes from a human donor with Susac syndrome. The CDR3 bases are TGTGCCACCAGCAGAGGGGGGACGGCGAACACTGAAGCTTTCTTT. Its protein is CATSRGGTANTEAFF.